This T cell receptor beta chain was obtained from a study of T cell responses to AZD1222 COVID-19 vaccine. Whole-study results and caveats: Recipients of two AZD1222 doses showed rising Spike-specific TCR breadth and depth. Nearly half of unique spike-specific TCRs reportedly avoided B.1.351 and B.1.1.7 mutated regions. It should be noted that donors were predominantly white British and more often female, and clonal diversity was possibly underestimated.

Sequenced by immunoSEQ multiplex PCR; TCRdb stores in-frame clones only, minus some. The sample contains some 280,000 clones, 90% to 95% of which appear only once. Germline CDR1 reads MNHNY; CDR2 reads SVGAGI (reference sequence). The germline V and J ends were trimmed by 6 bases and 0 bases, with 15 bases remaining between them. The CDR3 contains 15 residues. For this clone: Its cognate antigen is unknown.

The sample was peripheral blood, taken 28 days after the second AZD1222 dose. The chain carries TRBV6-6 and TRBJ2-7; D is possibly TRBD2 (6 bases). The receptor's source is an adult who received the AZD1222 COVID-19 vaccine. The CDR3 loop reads CASREGSHSSYEQYF. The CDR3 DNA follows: TGTGCCAGCAGGGAGGGCAGCCATTCCTCCTACGAGCAGTACTTC.